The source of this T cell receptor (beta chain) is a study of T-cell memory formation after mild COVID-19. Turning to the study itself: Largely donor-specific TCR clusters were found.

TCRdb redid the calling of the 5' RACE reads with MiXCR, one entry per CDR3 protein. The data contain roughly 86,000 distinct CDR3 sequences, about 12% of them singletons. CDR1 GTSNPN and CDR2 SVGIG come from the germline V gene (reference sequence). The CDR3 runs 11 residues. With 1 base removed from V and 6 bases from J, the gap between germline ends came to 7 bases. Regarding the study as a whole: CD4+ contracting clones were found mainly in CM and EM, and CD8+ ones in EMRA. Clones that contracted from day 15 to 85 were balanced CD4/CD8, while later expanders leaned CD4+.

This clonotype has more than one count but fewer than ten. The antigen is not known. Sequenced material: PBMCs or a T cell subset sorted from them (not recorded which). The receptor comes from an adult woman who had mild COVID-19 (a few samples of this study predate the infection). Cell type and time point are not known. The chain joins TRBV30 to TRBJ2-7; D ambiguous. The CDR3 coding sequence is TGTGCCTGGAGTGGGGTATCCGAGCAGTACTTC. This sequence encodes CAWSGVSEQYF.